One and the same sample provided the 21 T cell receptor beta chains below, sequenced in a study of Ad26.COV2.S vaccination and SARS-CoV-2 variants. Treatment denoted: roughly 18 received Ad26.COV2.S at low or high dose, single or two shots; about 5 received placebo; per-sample allocation not given. The study sampled participants on day 63 after the first vaccine or placebo injection. Clones were read by immunoSEQ multiplex PCR, and TCRdb kept only the in-frame ones, dropping some. This table has about 320,000 clones, more than 70% appearing once. The sequenced sample was peripheral blood, obtained in a trial of Ad26.COV2.S vaccine versus placebo. Every receptor here comes from a person between 18 and 60 years old who received the Ad26.COV2.S COVID-19 vaccine or a placebo.

The genes are TRBV7-2 and TRBJ1-5, with D uncertain. Germline-derived CDR1 and CDR2 are SGHTA and FQGNSA. The CDR3 totals 15 residues. V was cut by 1 base and J by 1 base, with 8 bases left in between. The chain's CDR3 is CASSLVGNSNQPQHF. The CDR3 DNA sequence: TGTGCCAGCAGCTTAGTTGGGAACAGCAATCAGCCCCAGCATTTT.

The rearrangement uses TRBV6-2 or TRBV6-3 and TRBJ2-7; no firm D call. CDR3 length: 14 amino acids. Germline lookup yields CDR1 MNHEY and CDR2 SVGEGT. Trimming took off 6 bases at V and 4 bases at J, with 16 bases between the two ends. CDR3 DNA sequence: TGTGCCAGCAGCCATCGAAGAGGTAGTTACGAGCAGTACTTC. Translating it yields CASSHRRGSYEQYF.

This sequence joins TRBV7-6 and TRBJ2-7; 13 bases are a match to TRBD2. The CDR3 has 15 residues. CDR1 and CDR2 (germline): SGHVS, FNYEAQ. After removal of 1 base from V and 4 bases from J, the junction contained 1 base not matched to a gene. CDR3 sequence: CASSLVTSGGYEQYF. The CDR3 DNA sequence: TGTGCCAGCAGCTTAGTGACTAGCGGGGGGTACGAGCAGTACTTC.

V is TRBV2 and J is TRBJ1-1, with a tentative D call TRBD1 (6 bases). V was trimmed by 5 bases and J by 1 base, leaving 17 bases between them. Germline V CDR1 and CDR2: SNHLY, FYNNEI. The CDR3 is 16 residues long. The chain's CDR3 is CASSTGTPAPNTEAFF. The CDR3, as DNA: TGTGCCAGCAGTACCGGGACACCGGCTCCGAACACTGAAGCTTTCTTT.

This clone is a singleton in its sample. The chain is built from TRBV5-1 and TRBJ1-2; 8 bases match TRBD1. Germline V lookup: CDR1 SGHRS, CDR2 YFSETQ. V shed 8 bases, J shed 2 bases, and the junction held 2 bases outside the gene matches. The length of the CDR3 is 12 residues. The CDR3 region is CASRTGNYGYTF. DNA of the CDR3: TGCGCCAGTAGGACAGGGAACTATGGCTACACCTTC.

The chain employs TRBV6-5 and TRBJ1-3; 8 nucleotides match TRBD1. CDR1 and CDR2 from the germline V gene are MNHEY and SVGAGI. The V gene end was trimmed by 6 bases and the J gene end by 4 bases; junction bases not matched to a gene: 8. CDR3 size: 15 residues. This CDR3 reads CASSFGQGAGNTIYF. The CDR3 DNA reads as TGTGCCAGCAGCTTTGGACAGGGAGCCGGAAACACCATATATTTT.

Note on this clone: One junction end does not reproduce the germline sequence, and a read error may be involved. The rearrangement links TRBV6-5 to TRBJ1-5; possible D gene TRBD1, 5 bases. The CDR3 extends over 11 amino acids. From germline, CDR1 is MNHEY and CDR2 SVGAGI. The CDR3 nucleotides are TGTGCCAGTAGGGAGAGTGGGGCTTTGTATTTT. Protein sequence: CASRESGALYF.

The chain carries TRBV2 and TRBJ2-2, with D unresolved. The length of the CDR3 is 14 residues. In germline, CDR1 is SNHLY, CDR2 FYNNEI. Trimming took off 4 bases at V and 6 bases at J, with 12 bases between the two ends. The CDR3 reads CASSGSGRAGELFF. CDR3 DNA: TGTGCCAGCAGTGGGTCGGGTAGGGCCGGGGAGCTGTTTTTT.

The genes are TRBV14 and TRBJ2-7, with 10 nucleotides matching TRBD2. The CDR3 loop spans 15 amino acids. J was trimmed by 2 bases and V by 1 base; bases with no gene match: 2. The germline V gene has CDR1 SGHDN and CDR2 FVKESK. In DNA form, the CDR3 reads TGTGCCAGCAGCCAAGTTAGCGGGGGGCCCTACGAGCAGTACTTC. Translating gives CASSQVSGGPYEQYF.

This chain joins TRBV6-6 and TRBJ1-2; D is perhaps TRBD1 (6 bases). The CDR3 runs 15 residues. Trimming shortened V by 1 base and J by 2 bases, and 11 bases separated the two germline ends. The germline V gene has CDR1 MNHNY and CDR2 SVGAGI (reference sequence). This CDR3 reads CASSYLQGRNYGYTF. CDR3 sequence (DNA): TGTGCCAGCAGTTACTTACAGGGTAGGAACTATGGCTACACCTTC.

This chain links TRBV5-1 with TRBJ1-3; the D is unclear. V lost 4 bases, J lost 2 bases, and 13 bases lay in between. Germline CDR1 is SGHRS and CDR2 is YFSETQ. The CDR3 has 15 amino acids. CDR3 bases: TGCGCCAGCAGCGAGGGCTGGAGTCCTGGAAACACCATATATTTT. Its protein product is CASSEGWSPGNTIYF.

This chain uses TRBV18 with TRBJ2-7; 7 nucleotides align to TRBD1. The CDR3 covers 15 residues. The germline CDR1 and CDR2 sequences are KGHSH and LQKENI. J was trimmed by 4 bases and V by 4 bases; bases with no gene match: 10. The chain's CDR3 is CASSLGTAQTYEQYF. The CDR3 region has the DNA TGTGCCAGCTCACTCGGGACAGCCCAGACTTACGAGCAGTACTTC.

This sequence joins TRBV6-2 or TRBV6-3 and TRBJ1-1; 7 bases line up with TRBD1. CDR3 size: 16 residues. The V and J ends lost 0 bases and 5 bases, in that order; junction bases with no gene match: 9. Germline V lookup: CDR1 MNHEY, CDR2 SVGEGT. For the CDR3, the DNA is TGTGCCAGCAGTTACTCTAGGACAGGCCTAGGGACTGAAGCTTTCTTT. Translation gives CASSYSRTGLGTEAFF.

This clone appeared a single time. V gene TRBV7-6 combines with J gene TRBJ2-1; perhaps TRBD1 as D (6 bases). Trimming left V 1 base short and J 0 bases short, with 13 bases between. This CDR3 is built from 17 residues. Germline V gene data show CDR1 as SGHVS and CDR2 as FNYEAQ. The CDR3 sequence: CASSLVAGARSYNEQFF. The DNA for the CDR3 is TGTGCCAGCAGCTTAGTTGCAGGGGCACGCTCCTACAATGAGCAGTTCTTC.

Only one count was recorded for this clone. Here the CDR3 reads CATGGGDRGRSGYTF. The CDR3, as DNA: TGTGCCACCGGTGGGGGTGACAGGGGGCGGTCTGGCTACACCTTC. V and J are TRBV19 and TRBJ1-2; 10 bases are shared with TRBD1. Germline CDR1 reads LNHDA; CDR2 reads SQIVND (reference sequence). The junction had 15 bases not matched to a gene; V was cut back by 10 bases and J by 7 bases. This CDR3 region has 15 residues.

This sequence joins TRBV10-2 and TRBJ2-7, with a tentative D call TRBD2 (6 bases). This CDR3 has 10 residues. Germline V lookup: CDR1 WSHSY, CDR2 SAAADI. Trimming removed 6 bases from V and 12 bases from J, with 12 bases in between. CDR3 nucleotides: TGCGCCAGCAGCCGGGACGGGAGGTACTTC. It is translated as CASSRDGRYF.

This chain uses TRBV5-1 with TRBJ1-4, with no clear D. Germline loops: CDR1 SGHRS, CDR2 YFSETQ. V lost 0 bases and J lost 4, with 7 bases in between. The CDR3 totals 14 residues. The chain's CDR3 is CASSLDSLNEKLFF. CDR3 sequence (DNA): TGCGCCAGCAGCTTGGACAGTCTTAATGAAAAACTGTTTTTT.

This clone is a singleton in its sample. This chain uses TRBV11-2 with TRBJ1-2; TRBD1 aligns across 9 bases. Germline assignment: CDR1 SGHAT and CDR2 FQNNGV. V shed 3 bases, J shed 3 bases, and the junction held 5 bases outside the gene matches. The CDR3 spans 15 residues. CDR3 region: CASSFRTGDYYGYTF. CDR3 nucleotide sequence: TGTGCCAGCAGCTTCAGGACAGGGGATTACTATGGCTACACCTTC.

V gene TRBV23-1 combines with J gene TRBJ2-3; D unclear. TRBV23-1 belongs to the ORF category, with a function that is uncertain. Trimming pared 4 bases from V and 6 bases from J, leaving 8 bases between. This CDR3 region has 12 residues. DNA for the CDR3: TGCGCCAGCAGTCCAATTACGGATACGCAGTATTTT. Translating it yields CASSPITDTQYF.

V gene TRBV7-2 combines with J gene TRBJ1-1; D gene unclear. The CDR3 totals 14 residues. The V end lost 0 bases, the J end lost 3 bases, and 8 bases lay between the germline ends. Per germline, CDR1 SGHTA and CDR2 FQGNSA. In DNA, the CDR3 is TGTGCCAGCAGCTTAGCGGCAGAGTACACTGAAGCTTTCTTT. Translated, it gives CASSLAAEYTEAFF.

In this sample, this clone turned up a few times. The chain is built from TRBV2 and TRBJ1-2; D gene unclear. Germline V CDR1 and CDR2: SNHLY, FYNNEI. The CDR3 covers 13 residues. Trimming took 1 base from V and 7 from J, leaving 10 bases between them. The CDR3 coding sequence is TGTGCCAGCAGTGAAGGGGTTCGGGGTGGCTACACCTTC. It specifies CASSEGVRGGYTF.